This T cell receptor beta chain was found in a study of cytomegalovirus exposure and HLA in healthy donors. Both 60 Vbeta primers and 13 Jbeta primers went into the PCR. Only in-frame clones appear in the TCRdb table, and some are missing; sequencing was by immunoSEQ multiplex PCR. Among over 200,000 clones listed, about three quarters were seen once. This clone was observed once. V trimming: 6 bases; J trimming: 3 bases; junction bases outside the gene matches: 7. The length of the CDR3 is 15 residues. Germline V lookup: CDR1 SGHVS, CDR2 FQNEAQ. The sequence came from a woman aged 55-75 years in good health and CMV-seropositive. What was sequenced was PBMCs. The chain employs TRBV7-8 and TRBJ2-5, with 10 positions matching TRBD1. The CDR3 is CASRPTGTGEETQYF. The DNA of the CDR3 is TGTGCCAGCAGACCTACTGGGACAGGGGAAGAGACCCAGTACTTC.